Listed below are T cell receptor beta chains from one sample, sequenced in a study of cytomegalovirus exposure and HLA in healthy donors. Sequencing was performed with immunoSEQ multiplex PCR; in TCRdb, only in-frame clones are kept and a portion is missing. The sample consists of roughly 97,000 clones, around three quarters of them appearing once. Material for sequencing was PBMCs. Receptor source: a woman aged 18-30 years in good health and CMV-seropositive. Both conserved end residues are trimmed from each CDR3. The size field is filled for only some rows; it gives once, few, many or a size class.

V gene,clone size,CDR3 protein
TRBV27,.,ASRGVRATQY
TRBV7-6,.,ASSLESGAVRN
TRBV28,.,ASSRGGYGEKLF
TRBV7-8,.,ASSRFDGRQETQY
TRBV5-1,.,ASSPLAGRYNEQF
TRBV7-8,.,ASSPLSSGNLETQY
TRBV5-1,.,ASSSQEFYNEQF
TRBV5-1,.,ASMGPQGNEQF
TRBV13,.,ASSPPEVRNEQF
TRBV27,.,ASSPSQEAFYGYT
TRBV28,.,ASSLGEGIEQY
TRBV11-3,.,ASSLETWAGNTGELF
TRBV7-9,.,ASSPGQYEETQY
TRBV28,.,ASSLGRGVARGQETQY
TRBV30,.,AWSLTGMEAF
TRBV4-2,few,ASSQDASGVPYEQY
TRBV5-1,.,ASSLGQGGEAF
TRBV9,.,ASSESTGSNYGYT
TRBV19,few,ATQPGQSYEQY
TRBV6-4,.,ASSQDSISYNEQF
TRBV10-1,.,ASSGPSAGELF
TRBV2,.,ASSTQENQPQH
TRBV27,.,ASSFGLADYEQY
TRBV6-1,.,ASRLVGSETQY
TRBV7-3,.,ASSLMGAGDEQY
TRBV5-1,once,ASSSPTSLSGIASTDTQY
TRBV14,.,ASSHLTAGSYEQY
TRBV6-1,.,ASKSSGWGLREQY
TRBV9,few,ASSDRRDGGYEQY
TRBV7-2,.,ASSYSGRAEEQY
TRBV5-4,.,ASSLEQGISAF
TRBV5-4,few,ASSLGGHNNEQF
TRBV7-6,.,ASSSGLGVGNEQF
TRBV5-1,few,ASSQNQGLAGTDTQY
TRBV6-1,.,ASSASQGVIGTDTQY
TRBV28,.,ASSSLYEQY
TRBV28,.,ASRTGVNTGELF
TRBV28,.,ASTQGSGYT
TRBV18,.,ASSSPSTGNYEQY
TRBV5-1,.,ASSGGGREQETQY
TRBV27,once,ASSRTSGRAEETQY
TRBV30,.,AWSPGIAGRQY
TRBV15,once,ATSRGVPGQTQETQY
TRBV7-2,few,ASSFSSGRDEQF
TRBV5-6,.,ASSSYTQGAKPQH
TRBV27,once,ASSLSYGGNQPQH
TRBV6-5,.,ASSSPDRGRNTEAF
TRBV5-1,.,ASSLSGTSVKQF
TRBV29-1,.,SVDRENTEAF
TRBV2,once,ASMPQGMGTEAF
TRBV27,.,ASSPRGTSEQY
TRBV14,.,ASSQEQGVRGYT
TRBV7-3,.,ASSLGMAGRQF
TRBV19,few,ASTSVINEQF
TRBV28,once,ASTIQAYSGNTIY
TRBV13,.,ASSHMTSAEYNEQF
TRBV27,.,AVGLAGVYEQF
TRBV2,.,ASSLAGIPTDTQY
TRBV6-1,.,ASMSGTSGNTIY